The rows below give T cell receptor beta chains drawn from one sample of a study of shared clonotypes between healthy human individuals. Clones were read by immunoSEQ multiplex PCR, and TCRdb kept only the in-frame ones, dropping some. The data hold hundreds of thousands of clones, with about 85% observed a single time. Sequencing was carried out using PBMCs. The origin of the receptors is a woman aged 40-49 years in good health. Some clones in this sample may be carry-over from other donors' samples. CDR3s include the opening cysteine and the closing phenylalanine or tryptophan. The order of the fields is D gene, J gene, clone size, V gene, CDR3 DNA, CDR3 protein. The D gene is left open where the match is weak. Rows give clone size only sometimes, using once, few, many, or a class for an expanded clone.

d_gene: -; j_gene: TRBJ2-7; abundance: -; v_gene: TRBV28; CDR3nt: TGTGCCAGCAGTTTCTTTTCTCCTCCTGGGGAGCAGTACTTC; CDR3aa: CASSFFSPPGEQYF
d_gene: -; j_gene: TRBJ2-7; abundance: -; v_gene: TRBV10-3; CDR3nt: TGTGCCATCAGTGGGGGGTCGCGGGAAGGATCCTACGAGCAGTACTTC; CDR3aa: CAISGGSREGSYEQYF
d_gene: -; j_gene: TRBJ1-2; abundance: -; v_gene: TRBV19; CDR3nt: TGTGCCAGTAGTATGAGACAGATCGTCGGCTACACCTTC; CDR3aa: CASSMRQIVGYTF
d_gene: TRBD1; j_gene: TRBJ2-7; abundance: -; v_gene: TRBV10-3; CDR3nt: TGTGCCATCAGTGAGGGACAGGGGACCTACGAGCAGTACTTC; CDR3aa: CAISEGQGTYEQYF
d_gene: -; j_gene: TRBJ1-1; abundance: -; v_gene: TRBV19; CDR3nt: TGTGCCAGTAGTATAGACCAGAACACTGAAGCTTTCTTT; CDR3aa: CASSIDQNTEAFF
d_gene: -; j_gene: TRBJ2-5; abundance: -; v_gene: TRBV7-8; CDR3nt: TGTGCCAGCAGCTTAGAGGGGGGATTGTCAGAGACCCAGTACTTC; CDR3aa: CASSLEGGLSETQYF
d_gene: TRBD1; j_gene: TRBJ1-4; abundance: -; v_gene: TRBV7-9; CDR3nt: TGTGCCAGCAGCCGAAAGAGGACAGGGGTGGAAAAACTGTTTTTT; CDR3aa: CASSRKRTGVEKLFF
d_gene: TRBD1; j_gene: TRBJ2-7; abundance: once; v_gene: TRBV28; CDR3nt: TGTGCCAGCAGCCTGGCGGACAGGGTTTTTTACGAGCAGTACTTC; CDR3aa: CASSLADRVFYEQYF
d_gene: TRBD2; j_gene: TRBJ2-2; abundance: few; v_gene: TRBV18; CDR3nt: TGTGCCAGCTCACCCCCGGGACTAGCGGGAGGTACCGGGGAGCTGTTTTTT; CDR3aa: CASSPPGLAGGTGELFF
d_gene: TRBD1; j_gene: TRBJ1-1; abundance: -; v_gene: TRBV30; CDR3nt: TGTGCCTGGAGTCCTCTTGACAGGGATTGGACTGAAGCTTTCTTT; CDR3aa: CAWSPLDRDWTEAFF
d_gene: -; j_gene: TRBJ2-1; abundance: -; v_gene: TRBV5-5; CDR3nt: TGTGCCAGCAGCTTGGCGGCTGACAGCTACAATGAGCAGTTCTTC; CDR3aa: CASSLAADSYNEQFF
d_gene: -; j_gene: TRBJ2-5; abundance: -; v_gene: TRBV5-4; CDR3nt: TGTGCCAGCAGCTTGGGACTTCCCCAAGAGACCCAGTACTTC; CDR3aa: CASSLGLPQETQYF
d_gene: -; j_gene: TRBJ2-4; abundance: few; v_gene: TRBV4-3; CDR3nt: TGCGCCAGCAGCCAAGATCGGGCACATACAGTCATTCAGTACTTC; CDR3aa: CASSQDRAHTVIQYF
d_gene: -; j_gene: TRBJ2-7; abundance: -; v_gene: TRBV5-1; CDR3nt: TGCGCCAGCAGCTTGGGCGGGACCATCTACGAGCAGTACTTC; CDR3aa: CASSLGGTIYEQYF
d_gene: TRBD2; j_gene: TRBJ2-2; abundance: -; v_gene: TRBV2; CDR3nt: TGTGCCAGCAGTGATTTGACTAGCGGGAGCACCGGGGAGCTGTTTTTT; CDR3aa: CASSDLTSGSTGELFF
d_gene: TRBD2; j_gene: TRBJ2-7; abundance: -; v_gene: TRBV5-1; CDR3nt: TGCGCCAGCAGCTTGGAGCGGGAGATACACGAGCAGTACTTC; CDR3aa: CASSLEREIHEQYF
d_gene: -; j_gene: TRBJ1-1; abundance: -; v_gene: TRBV6-1; CDR3nt: TGTGCCAGCAGTGACAGGGGAGACACTGAAGCTTTCTTT; CDR3aa: CASSDRGDTEAFF
d_gene: TRBD1; j_gene: TRBJ2-2; abundance: -; v_gene: TRBV5-6; CDR3nt: TGTGCCAGCCAAAAGAGCTTTGGGGGACAGGGTACCGGGGAGCTGTTTTTT; CDR3aa: CASQKSFGGQGTGELFF
d_gene: TRBD1; j_gene: TRBJ2-3; abundance: -; v_gene: TRBV7-9; CDR3nt: TGTGCCAGCAGCGGACGGGGACAGGGTTTAAGATCTAGCACAGATACGCAGTATTTT; CDR3aa: CASSGRGQGLRSSTDTQYF
d_gene: -; j_gene: TRBJ1-1; abundance: -; v_gene: TRBV5-1; CDR3nt: TGCGCCAGCAGCGGACGGGACAACTTTGGGACTGAAGCTTTCTTT; CDR3aa: CASSGRDNFGTEAFF
d_gene: -; j_gene: TRBJ2-7; abundance: once; v_gene: TRBV5-1; CDR3nt: TGCGCCAGCAGCTCCGGAGCGTTCAGCTCCTACGAGCAGTACTTC; CDR3aa: CASSSGAFSSYEQYF
d_gene: -; j_gene: TRBJ2-3; abundance: -; v_gene: TRBV4-1; CDR3nt: TGCGCCAGCAGCCAAGCAGGGATGGGTTTAAATACGCAGTATTTT; CDR3aa: CASSQAGMGLNTQYF
d_gene: -; j_gene: TRBJ2-7; abundance: -; v_gene: TRBV28; CDR3nt: TGTGCCAGCACCGGCGCAAGTGGGTCCTACGAGCAGTACTTC; CDR3aa: CASTGASGSYEQYF
d_gene: -; j_gene: TRBJ1-3; abundance: few; v_gene: TRBV9; CDR3nt: TGTGCCAGCAGCGTTGAACCTGGTTCAGCCGAGAGAAACACCATATATTTT; CDR3aa: CASSVEPGSAERNTIYF
d_gene: TRBD1; j_gene: TRBJ2-1; abundance: -; v_gene: TRBV4-3; CDR3nt: TGCGCCAGCAGCCAAGATACAGGGGGATACAATGAGCAGTTCTTC; CDR3aa: CASSQDTGGYNEQFF
d_gene: TRBD1; j_gene: TRBJ2-7; abundance: -; v_gene: TRBV5-8; CDR3nt: TGTGCCAGCAGCGCCCACCAACAGGGGAGCGAGCAGTACTTC; CDR3aa: CASSAHQQGSEQYF
d_gene: -; j_gene: TRBJ1-3; abundance: -; v_gene: TRBV5-1; CDR3nt: TGCGCCAGCAGCTTGGCGCAGGGGTTGGAAAACACCATATATTTT; CDR3aa: CASSLAQGLENTIYF
d_gene: -; j_gene: TRBJ2-5; abundance: -; v_gene: TRBV6-6; CDR3nt: TGTGCCAGCACCCGGGACCAGAGGGAGACCCAGTACTTC; CDR3aa: CASTRDQRETQYF
d_gene: -; j_gene: TRBJ2-2; abundance: -; v_gene: TRBV7-7; CDR3nt: TGTGCTAGCAGGGTCCCCGGGGAGCTGTTTTTT; CDR3aa: CASRVPGELFF
d_gene: -; j_gene: TRBJ1-5; abundance: -; v_gene: TRBV2; CDR3nt: TGTGCCAGCAGTGTGGCCAGAGGGTTGGGCAATCAGCCCCAGCATTTT; CDR3aa: CASSVARGLGNQPQHF
d_gene: -; j_gene: TRBJ2-1; abundance: -; v_gene: TRBV7-2; CDR3nt: TGTGCCAGCAGAAGGGAGAGGGACAATGAGCAGTTCTTC; CDR3aa: CASRRERDNEQFF
d_gene: -; j_gene: TRBJ1-1; abundance: once; v_gene: TRBV10-3; CDR3nt: TGTGCCATCAGTGTGGGTCAGAACACTGAAGCTTTCTTT; CDR3aa: CAISVGQNTEAFF
d_gene: -; j_gene: TRBJ1-4; abundance: -; v_gene: TRBV4-1; CDR3nt: TGCGCCAGCAGCCAAAGACAGCGCCGGGAAAAACTGTTTTTT; CDR3aa: CASSQRQRREKLFF
d_gene: -; j_gene: TRBJ1-2; abundance: -; v_gene: TRBV28; CDR3nt: TGTGCCAGCAGTTCCCCGCCAGCCTATGGCTACACCTTC; CDR3aa: CASSSPPAYGYTF
d_gene: -; j_gene: TRBJ2-5; abundance: -; v_gene: TRBV14; CDR3nt: TGTGCCAGCAGCCAAGCCACAGGCTTTGGGGAGACCCAGTACTTC; CDR3aa: CASSQATGFGETQYF
d_gene: -; j_gene: TRBJ1-1; abundance: -; v_gene: TRBV19; CDR3nt: TGTGCCAGTAGTATGGCTAGGAACACTGAAGCTTTCTTT; CDR3aa: CASSMARNTEAFF
d_gene: -; j_gene: TRBJ2-7; abundance: -; v_gene: TRBV10-3; CDR3nt: TGTGCCATCAGTGAGTTAAGGGACCTCCCCTACGAGCAGTACTTC; CDR3aa: CAISELRDLPYEQYF
d_gene: TRBD1; j_gene: TRBJ2-3; abundance: -; v_gene: TRBV25-1; CDR3nt: TGTGCCAGCTCTACGGACAGGGGAGATAGCACAGATACGCAGTATTTT; CDR3aa: CASSTDRGDSTDTQYF
d_gene: TRBD1; j_gene: TRBJ1-4; abundance: -; v_gene: TRBV29-1; CDR3nt: TGCAGCGTCGGGGACAGAACAACTAATGAAAAACTGTTTTTT; CDR3aa: CSVGDRTTNEKLFF
d_gene: TRBD1; j_gene: TRBJ1-1; abundance: -; v_gene: TRBV6-5; CDR3nt: TGTGCCAGCAGTACTCCGGGACAGCTGAACACTGAAGCTTTCTTT; CDR3aa: CASSTPGQLNTEAFF
d_gene: -; j_gene: TRBJ2-1; abundance: -; v_gene: TRBV9; CDR3nt: TGTGCCAGCAGCGTTTCAGCATACTCCTACAATGAGCAGTTCTTC; CDR3aa: CASSVSAYSYNEQFF
d_gene: -; j_gene: TRBJ2-7; abundance: -; v_gene: TRBV6-5; CDR3nt: TGTGCCAGCAGTTACTCGCGGGACGAGCAGTACTTC; CDR3aa: CASSYSRDEQYF
d_gene: -; j_gene: TRBJ2-6; abundance: -; v_gene: TRBV6-6; CDR3nt: TGTGCCAGCAGTTACTCGGGAGGCTCTGGGGCCAACGTCCTGACTTTC; CDR3aa: CASSYSGGSGANVLTF
d_gene: -; j_gene: TRBJ2-6; abundance: -; v_gene: TRBV7-2; CDR3nt: TGTGCCAGCAGCGAAATTCTCTCTGGGGCCAACGTCCTGACTTTC; CDR3aa: CASSEILSGANVLTF
d_gene: TRBD1; j_gene: TRBJ2-5; abundance: -; v_gene: TRBV6-1; CDR3nt: TGTGCCAGCAGTGCCCTGAGGACAGGGGGCACGGAGACCCAGTACTTC; CDR3aa: CASSALRTGGTETQYF
d_gene: -; j_gene: TRBJ2-2; abundance: -; v_gene: TRBV10-3; CDR3nt: TGTGCCATCAGTAAAGGGCGTGACGGGGAGCTGTTTTTT; CDR3aa: CAISKGRDGELFF
d_gene: TRBD2; j_gene: TRBJ2-1; abundance: -; v_gene: TRBV7-9; CDR3nt: TGTGCCAGCAGCTTAGCACTAGCGGGAACCTACAATGAGCAGTTCTTC; CDR3aa: CASSLALAGTYNEQFF
d_gene: -; j_gene: TRBJ2-2; abundance: many; v_gene: TRBV5-1; CDR3nt: TGCGCCAGCAGCTTGGTGGGGGACCCTACGAACACCGGGGAGCTGTTTTTT; CDR3aa: CASSLVGDPTNTGELFF
d_gene: TRBD2; j_gene: TRBJ2-1; abundance: -; v_gene: TRBV10-1; CDR3nt: TGCGCCAGCAGTGCCGGGACTAGCGGGAGTGATGAGCAGTTCTTC; CDR3aa: CASSAGTSGSDEQFF
d_gene: -; j_gene: TRBJ1-1; abundance: -; v_gene: TRBV7-3; CDR3nt: TGTGCCAGCAGTGAATTCGGAGGGAGGAACACTGAAGCTTTCTTT; CDR3aa: CASSEFGGRNTEAFF
d_gene: -; j_gene: TRBJ1-1; abundance: once; v_gene: TRBV5-1; CDR3nt: TGCGCCAGCAGCTCCGAAGGATTCACTGAAGCTTTCTTT; CDR3aa: CASSSEGFTEAFF